This TCR beta chain came from a study of cytomegalovirus exposure and HLA in healthy donors. As for this clone: As yet, its antigen is unknown.

Looked up from germline, CDR1 is LNHDA and CDR2 is SQIVND (reference sequence). This CDR3 is 19 amino acids long. The V gene lost 0 bases and the J gene lost 4 bases, with 19 bases spanning the gap. 13 Jbeta primers and 60 Vbeta primers were used for the PCR. TCRdb keeps only in-frame clones here, not all; method: immunoSEQ multiplex PCR. This table holds fewer than 150,000 clones, 82% found once. Findings and caveats of the study: Highly shared sequence variants in one cluster were likely a sequencing artifact. More clonal expansion characterized HLA-associated TCR beta chains than equally common others in a later analysis. Researchers reportedly found TCR beta sequences accurately predicted most subjects' HLA-A and HLA-B alleles.

The sequence derives from a woman aged 18-30 years in good health and CMV-seronegative. The material sequenced was PBMCs. The chain carries TRBV19 and TRBJ1-6, with D maybe TRBD1 (5 bases). CDR3 DNA: TGTGCCAGTAGTATAGATTCAATGGTTGGGGCGGATTATAATTCACCCCTCCACTTT. This translates into CASSIDSMVGADYNSPLHF.